This T cell receptor beta chain was profiled in a study of blood T cell repertoires in COVID-19 (dated by TCRdb to about 2020). Describing the broader study: The collaborator samples originated in the United States, Italy and Spain and spanned the acute and convalescent phases of COVID-19. The material from the prospective study consisted of cDNA or gDNA derived from T cells, B-cell-depleted T cells, or PBMCs. The dataset comprised deeply sampled blood TCRbeta repertoires from subjects exposed to, actively infected with, or recovered from COVID-19. The repertoires were released in a freely available public database meant as a resource for research on the immune response to SARS-CoV-2. Samples came from the ongoing ImmuneRACE study (first 160 participants) plus 1,254 subjects from 6 global collaborators. Sample metadata almost always included a de-identified subject ID, COVID-19 status, age in years and sex. Where available, HLA class I and class II types were taken from metadata supplied by the sample provider and were not determined by assay-based typing.

The immunoSEQ Assay, a bias-controlled multiplex PCR, was used to amplify TCRbeta CDR3 regions from genomic DNA. The paper's data handling went like this. Nucleated cell counts per sample were estimated from amplification of reference gene primers within the assay. Sequence reads were collapsed and filtered to measure the absolute abundance of every unique TCRbeta CDR3 rearrangement. For each sample, productive Simpson clonality was calculated as the square root of Simpson's diversity index over productive rearrangements. The table was pulled from immuneACCESS by TCRdb, which kept in-frame rearrangements only. Such tables lose some clones; where checked, under half of the loss comes from unresolved V genes, and the rest has no known cause. V and J calls and clone size come straight from that table; D and trimming were deduced from the DNA. The sample data list 250,000 or so clones, and more than 85% of these were observed just once. The ten top clones hold roughly 1.6% of the sample.

Concerning this clone: No cognate antigen has been identified for it. The record has no base qualities; no much larger clone is one base away.

In the prospective study, participants were about 18 to 100 years old, resided in approximately 22 geographic areas of the United States, and were enrolled through a virtual design. To assign participants to cohorts, the prospective study relied on clinical history that participants themselves reported in a screening survey and a study questionnaire. Recovered participants in ImmuneRACE Cohort 3 were defined by two consecutive negative NP/OP PCR tests, clearance by a healthcare professional, or resolution of symptoms. In the prospective study, whole blood, serum and a nasopharyngeal or oropharyngeal swab were collected from each participant by mobile phlebotomists. Over a roughly 2-month period, participants in the prospective study had the option of providing additional blood draws and questionnaires. Before DNA extraction, prospective study blood samples were shipped either frozen or at room temperature.

Overall study outcomes, separate from this receptor: How much clinical and demographic metadata was included differed by source and by participant, and the metadata was provided uncurated.

Sequencing was done on a sample of PBMCs or T cells enriched from blood (not recorded which). The sequence came from a woman between 45 and 60 years old who had recovered from COVID-19.

The CDR3: CAISRELNTEAFF. At the DNA level, the sequence is TGTGCCATCAGTAGAGAGTTGAACACTGAAGCTTTCTTT. The chain couples TRBV10-3 to TRBJ1-1; the D gene remains uncertain. CDR3 length: 13 amino acids, cysteine to phenylalanine. CDR3 DNA only is kept here, 39 bases in frame from base 1. Relative to germline, V is 5 bases shorter and J is 0 bases shorter, with 7 bases between their ends. Sequences ENHRY (CDR1) and SYGVKD (CDR2) are obtained from the germline V gene.